This TCR beta chain was profiled in a study of radiation and T cells in renal cell carcinoma. Study-wide context: Nephrectomy followed 15 Gy stereotactic body radiation by 4 weeks.

Specified time point: blood 2 weeks post-SBRT. Treatment noted: 15 Gy SBRT to primary tumor, nephrectomy 4 weeks later. The tumor was a clear cell renal cell carcinoma. This clone was counted once. Its target is not known. Assay used: immunoSEQ multiplex PCR; TCRdb lists only in-frame clones, some missing. The table lists tens of thousands of clones, around three quarters of them singletons. The CDR3 is made up of 15 amino acids. Per germline, CDR1 MDHEN and CDR2 SYDVKM. V was trimmed by 7 bases and J by 0 bases, leaving 12 bases between them. Study-level results: Top tumor clonotypes rose in blood 2 weeks post-radiation, then contracted.

This sequence joins TRBV28 and TRBJ2-2; D gene unclear. The sequence derives from a man between 60 and 70 years old with renal cell carcinoma. The sequences come from blood, collected from a patient whose treatment included radiotherapy and nephrectomy. As DNA, the CDR3 is TGTGCCAGCACCGTGGAGAAACCGAACACCGGGGAGCTGTTTTTT. Translating gives CASTVEKPNTGELFF.